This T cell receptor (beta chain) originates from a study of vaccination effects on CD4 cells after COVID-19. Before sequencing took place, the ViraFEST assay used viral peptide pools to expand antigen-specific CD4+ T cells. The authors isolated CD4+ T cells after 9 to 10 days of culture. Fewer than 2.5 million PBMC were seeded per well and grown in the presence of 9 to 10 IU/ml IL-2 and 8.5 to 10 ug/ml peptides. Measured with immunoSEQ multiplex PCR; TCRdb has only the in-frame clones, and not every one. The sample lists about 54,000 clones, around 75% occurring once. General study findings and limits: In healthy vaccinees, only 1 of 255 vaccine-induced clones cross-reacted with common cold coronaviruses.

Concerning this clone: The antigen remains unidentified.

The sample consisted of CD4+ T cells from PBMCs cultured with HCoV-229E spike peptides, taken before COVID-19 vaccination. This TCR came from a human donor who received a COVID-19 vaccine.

CDR3 nucleotides: TGTGCCAGCAGTGAATCTAATAGCAATCAGCCCCAGCATTTT. Encoded protein: CASSESNSNQPQHF. The chain has TRBV6-1 and TRBJ1-5, with D hard to call. V gave up 2 bases and J gave up 0 bases, with 5 bases separating them. Germline V gene data show CDR1 as MNHNS and CDR2 as SASEGT. The CDR3 extends over 14 amino acids.